This T cell receptor beta chain was recovered during a study of cytomegalovirus exposure and HLA in healthy donors. Findings and limits, study-wide: The CMV antigen specificity of three CMV-associated chains was confirmed through in vitro analysis.

PCR employed 60 Vbeta and 13 Jbeta primers. The data were produced by immunoSEQ multiplex PCR, yet TCRdb's version contains in-frame clones alone and is incomplete. The sample has 110,000 or so clones, roughly 80% seen once. Concerning this clone: Its specificity is not known.

This TCR derives from a middle-aged woman in good health and CMV-seropositive. The sequenced material came from PBMCs.

The CDR3 protein is CASSFGAHEGAQYF. The DNA for the CDR3 is TGCGCCAGCAGCTTCGGGGCCCACGAGGGGGCCCAGTACTTC. The chain couples TRBV5-1 to TRBJ2-5, with D perhaps TRBD1 (6 bases). Germline V gene lookup returns CDR1 SGHRS and CDR2 YFSETQ. The V end was cut by 2 bases, the J end by 9 bases, with 17 bases between. CDR3 length: 14 residues.